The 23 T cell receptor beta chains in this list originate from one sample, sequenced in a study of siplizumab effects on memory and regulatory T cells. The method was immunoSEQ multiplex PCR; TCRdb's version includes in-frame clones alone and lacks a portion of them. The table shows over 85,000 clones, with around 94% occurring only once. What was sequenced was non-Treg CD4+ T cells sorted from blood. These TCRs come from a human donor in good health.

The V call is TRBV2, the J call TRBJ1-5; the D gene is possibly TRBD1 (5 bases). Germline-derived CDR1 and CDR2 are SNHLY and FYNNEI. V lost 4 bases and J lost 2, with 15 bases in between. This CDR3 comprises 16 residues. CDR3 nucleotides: TGTGCCAGCAGTGGATCGGGACCGGGCGGCAATCAGCCCCAGCATTTT. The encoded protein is CASSGSGPGGNQPQHF.

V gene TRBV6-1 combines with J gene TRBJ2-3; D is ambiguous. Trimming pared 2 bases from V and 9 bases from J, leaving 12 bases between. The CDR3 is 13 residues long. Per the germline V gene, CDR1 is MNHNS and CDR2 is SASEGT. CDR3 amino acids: CASSELARQTQYF. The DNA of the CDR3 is TGTGCCAGCAGTGAACTTGCGCGGCAGACGCAGTATTTT.

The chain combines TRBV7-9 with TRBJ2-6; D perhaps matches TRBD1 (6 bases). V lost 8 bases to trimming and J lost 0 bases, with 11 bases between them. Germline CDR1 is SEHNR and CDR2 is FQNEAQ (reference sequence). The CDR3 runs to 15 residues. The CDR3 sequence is CASSTGISGANVLTF. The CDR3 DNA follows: TGTGCCAGCTCAACAGGGATCTCTGGGGCCAACGTCCTGACTTTC.

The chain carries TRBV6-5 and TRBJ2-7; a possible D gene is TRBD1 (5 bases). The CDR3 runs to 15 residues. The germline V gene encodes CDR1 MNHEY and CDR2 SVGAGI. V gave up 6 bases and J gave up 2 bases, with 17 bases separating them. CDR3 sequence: CASRRSTDGAYEQYF. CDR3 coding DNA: TGTGCCAGCAGACGCTCGACAGATGGAGCCTACGAGCAGTACTTC.

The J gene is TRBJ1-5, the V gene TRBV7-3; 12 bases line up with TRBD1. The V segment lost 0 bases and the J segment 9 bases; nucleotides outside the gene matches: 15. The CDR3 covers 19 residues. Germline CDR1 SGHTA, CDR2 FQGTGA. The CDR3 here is CASSLTGTGGDLARGPQHF. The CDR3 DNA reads TGTGCCAGCAGCTTAACCGGGACAGGGGGCGACTTAGCAAGGGGGCCCCAGCATTTT.

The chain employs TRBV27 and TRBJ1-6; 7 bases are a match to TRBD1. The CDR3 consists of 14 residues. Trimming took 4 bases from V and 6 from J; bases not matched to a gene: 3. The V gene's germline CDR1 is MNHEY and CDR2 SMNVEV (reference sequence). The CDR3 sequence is CASSWDRVNSPLHF. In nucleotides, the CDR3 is TGTGCCAGCAGTTGGGACAGAGTTAATTCACCCCTCCACTTT.

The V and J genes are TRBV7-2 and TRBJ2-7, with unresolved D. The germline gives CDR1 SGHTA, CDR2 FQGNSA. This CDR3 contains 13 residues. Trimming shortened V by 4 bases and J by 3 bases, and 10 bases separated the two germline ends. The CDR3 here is CASSSPPDYEQYF. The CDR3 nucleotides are TGTGCCAGCAGCTCCCCCCCCGACTACGAGCAGTACTTC.

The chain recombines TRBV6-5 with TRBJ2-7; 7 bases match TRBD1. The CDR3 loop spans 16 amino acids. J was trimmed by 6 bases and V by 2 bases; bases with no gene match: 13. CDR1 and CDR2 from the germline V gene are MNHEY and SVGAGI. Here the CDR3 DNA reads TGTGCCAGCAGTTACGCCCGACAGGGACATTATTCCGAGCAGTACTTC. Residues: CASSYARQGHYSEQYF.

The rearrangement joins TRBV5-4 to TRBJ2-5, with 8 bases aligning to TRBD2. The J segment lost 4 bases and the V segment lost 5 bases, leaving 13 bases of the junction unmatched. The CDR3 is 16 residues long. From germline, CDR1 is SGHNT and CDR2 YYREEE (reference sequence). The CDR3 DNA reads TGTGCCAGCAGTGGTCCCTCGGGGGGGGGTCGAGAGACCCAGTACTTC. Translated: CASSGPSGGGRETQYF.

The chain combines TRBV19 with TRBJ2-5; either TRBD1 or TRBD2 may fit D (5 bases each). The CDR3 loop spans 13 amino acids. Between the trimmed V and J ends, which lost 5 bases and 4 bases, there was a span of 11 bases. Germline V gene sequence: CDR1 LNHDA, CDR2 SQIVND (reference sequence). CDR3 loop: CASSWSGRETQYF. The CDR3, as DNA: TGTGCCAGTAGTTGGTCGGGGCGAGAGACCCAGTACTTC.

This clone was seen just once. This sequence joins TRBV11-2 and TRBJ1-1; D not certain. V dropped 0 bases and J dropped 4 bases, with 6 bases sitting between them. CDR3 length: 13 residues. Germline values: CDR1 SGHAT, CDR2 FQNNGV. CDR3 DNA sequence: TGTGCCAGCAGCTTAGACAAAAGCACTGAAGCTTTCTTT. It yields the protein CASSLDKSTEAFF. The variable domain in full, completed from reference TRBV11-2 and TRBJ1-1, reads EAGVAQSPRYKIIEKRQSVAFWCNPISGHATLYWYQQILGQGPKLLIQFQNNGVVDDSQLPKDRFSAERLKGVDSTLKIQPAKLEDSAVYLCASSLDKSTEAFFGQGTRLTVV.

The CDR3 here is CASSPDRSAYNEQFF. CDR3 sequence (DNA): TGTGCCAGCAGTCCCGACCGTAGCGCCTACAATGAGCAGTTCTTC. The chain recombines TRBV2 with TRBJ2-1; a weak D match, TRBD2 (5 bases). V was cut by 5 bases and J by 2 bases, with 13 bases left in between. The CDR3 runs 15 residues. Germline CDR1 SNHLY, CDR2 FYNNEI.

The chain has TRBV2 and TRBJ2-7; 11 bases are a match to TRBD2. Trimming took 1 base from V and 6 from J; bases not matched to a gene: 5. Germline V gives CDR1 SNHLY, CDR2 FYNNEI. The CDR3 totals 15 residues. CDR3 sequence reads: CASSEGLAGGGEQYF. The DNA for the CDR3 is TGTGCCAGCAGTGAAGGGCTAGCGGGAGGAGGCGAGCAGTACTTC.

The CDR3 DNA reads TGCGCCAGCAGCCTCGGACAGGCCAATCAGCCCCAGCATTTT. This codes for CASSLGQANQPQHF. The chain combines TRBV5-1 with TRBJ1-5; 7 bases are a match to TRBD1. Per the germline V gene, CDR1 is SGHRS and CDR2 is YFSETQ. The CDR3 spans 14 residues. V was clipped by 4 bases and J by 3 bases; unmatched bases: 4.

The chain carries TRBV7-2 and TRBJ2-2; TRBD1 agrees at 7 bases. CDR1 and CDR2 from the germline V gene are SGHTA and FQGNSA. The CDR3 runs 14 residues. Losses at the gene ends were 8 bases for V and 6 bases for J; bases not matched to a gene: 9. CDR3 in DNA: TGTGCCAGCGGTTTACGACAGGGTCCCGGGGAGCTGTTTTTT. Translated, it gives CASGLRQGPGELFF. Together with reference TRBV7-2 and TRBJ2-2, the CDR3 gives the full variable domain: GAGVSQSPSNKVTEKGKDVELRCDPISGHTALYWYRQSLGQGLEFLIYFQGNSAPDKSGLPSDRFSAERTGGSVSTLTIQRTQQEDSAVYLCASGLRQGPGELFFGEGSRLTVL.

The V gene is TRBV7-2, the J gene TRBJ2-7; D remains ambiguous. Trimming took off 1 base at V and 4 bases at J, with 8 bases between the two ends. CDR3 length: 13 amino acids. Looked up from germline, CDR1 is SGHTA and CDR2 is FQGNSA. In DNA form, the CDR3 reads TGTGCCAGCAGCTTAGGAATAGAGTACGAGCAGTACTTC. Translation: CASSLGIEYEQYF.

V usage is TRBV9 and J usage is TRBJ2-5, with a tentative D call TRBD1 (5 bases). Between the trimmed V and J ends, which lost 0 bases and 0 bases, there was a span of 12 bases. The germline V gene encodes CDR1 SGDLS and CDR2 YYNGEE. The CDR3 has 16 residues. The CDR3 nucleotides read TGTGCCAGCAGCGTAGTGGGCAGGGCCGACCAAGAGACCCAGTACTTC. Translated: CASSVVGRADQETQYF.

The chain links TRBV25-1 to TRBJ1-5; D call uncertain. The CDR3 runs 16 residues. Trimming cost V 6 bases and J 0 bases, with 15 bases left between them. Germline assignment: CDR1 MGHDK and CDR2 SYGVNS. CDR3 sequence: CASRNPLRFSNQPQHF. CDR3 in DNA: TGTGCCAGCAGAAACCCTCTGAGGTTTAGCAATCAGCCCCAGCATTTT.

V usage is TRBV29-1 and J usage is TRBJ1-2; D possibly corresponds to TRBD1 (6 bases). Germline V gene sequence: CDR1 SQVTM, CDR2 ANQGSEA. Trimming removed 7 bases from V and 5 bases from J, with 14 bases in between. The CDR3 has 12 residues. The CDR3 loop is CSGHDRNYGYTF. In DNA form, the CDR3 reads TGCAGCGGGCACGACAGGAATTATGGCTACACCTTC.

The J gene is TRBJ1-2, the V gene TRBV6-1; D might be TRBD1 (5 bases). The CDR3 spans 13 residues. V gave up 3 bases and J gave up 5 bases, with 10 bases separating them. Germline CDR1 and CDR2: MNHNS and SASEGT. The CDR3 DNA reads TGTGCCAGCAGTGAGGGCAGGGTGTATGGCTACACCTTC. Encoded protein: CASSEGRVYGYTF.

Here the CDR3 reads CAWSVGLAGYEQYF. The CDR3 DNA sequence: TGTGCCTGGAGTGTCGGACTAGCTGGGTACGAGCAGTACTTC. This sequence joins TRBV30 and TRBJ2-7, with TRBD2 identical over 8 bases. This CDR3 has 14 amino acids. Trimming cost V 0 bases and J 4 bases; bases outside gene matches: 5. Germline CDR1 and CDR2: GTSNPN and SVGIG (reference sequence).

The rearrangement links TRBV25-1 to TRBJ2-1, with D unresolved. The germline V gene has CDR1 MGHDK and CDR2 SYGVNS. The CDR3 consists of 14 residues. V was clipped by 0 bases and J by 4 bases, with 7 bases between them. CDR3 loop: CASSEYNEYNEQFF. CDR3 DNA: TGTGCCAGCAGTGAATATAATGAGTACAATGAGCAGTTCTTC.

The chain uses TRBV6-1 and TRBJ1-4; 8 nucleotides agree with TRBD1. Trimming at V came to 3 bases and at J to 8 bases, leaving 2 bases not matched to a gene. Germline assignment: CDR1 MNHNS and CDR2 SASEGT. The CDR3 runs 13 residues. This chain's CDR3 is CASSDRGREKLFF. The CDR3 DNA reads TGTGCCAGCAGTGACAGGGGGCGGGAAAAACTGTTTTTT.